The clone carrying this T cell receptor beta chain was seen a few times. As yet, its antigen is unknown. Trimming left V 5 bases short and J 5 bases short, with 7 bases between. Germline V gene data show CDR1 as SGHDT and CDR2 as YYEEEE. CDR3 length: 11 amino acids. This sample's time point: newly diagnosed, previously untreated cHL patient sample. The study purified CD4+ T cells from thawed PBMCs using magnetic negative selection. The data were taken from a study of PD-1 blockade in classical Hodgkin lymphoma. General study findings and limits: The study reported lower baseline TCR diversity in newly diagnosed patients than in healthy donors. The repertoire differences lack a defined cause, possibly disease activity or prior therapy.

The method was immunoSEQ multiplex PCR; TCRdb's version includes in-frame clones alone and lacks a portion of them. This table has about 23,000 clones, 90% appearing once. This clonotype was obtained from a human donor with classical Hodgkin lymphoma. This sequence joins TRBV5-6 and TRBJ1-1; D unclear. The sample consisted of CD4+ T cells from blood. CDR3 in DNA: TGTGCCAGCAGTGGAGGGACTGAAGCTTTCTTT. Translated, it gives CASSGGTEAFF. The whole variable domain, remainder taken from reference TRBV5-6 and TRBJ1-1, is DAGVTQSPTHLIKTRGQQVTLRCSPKSGHDTVSWYQQALGQGPQFIFQYYEEEERQRGNFPDRFSGHQFPNYSSELNVNALLLGDSALYLCASSGGTEAFFGQGTRLTVV.